Below are 8 T cell receptor beta chains sequenced from a single sample in a study of cytomegalovirus exposure and HLA in healthy donors. Researchers ran the PCR with 60 Vbeta and 13 Jbeta primers. Some clones are missing from TCRdb's copy, which holds only in-frame ones; the method was immunoSEQ multiplex PCR. The sample consists of 150,000 or so clones, approximately 84% of them appearing once. The sample consisted of PBMCs. The receptors stem from a man between 25 and 39 years old in good health and CMV-seropositive.

The DNA of the CDR3 is TGTGCCAGCAGCTCACTCACTAGCGGGAGGGGTTCCTACAATGAGCAGTTCTTC. This codes for CASSSLTSGRGSYNEQFF. V and J are TRBV7-3 and TRBJ2-1; 13 bases agree with TRBD2. The CDR3 is 18 amino acids. The V gene end was trimmed by 4 bases and the J gene end by 1 base; junction bases not matched to a gene: 7. Germline V CDR1 and CDR2: SGHTA, FQGTGA.

The chain combines TRBV7-2 with TRBJ2-1; 9 positions agree with TRBD2. Losses at the gene ends were 5 bases for V and 9 bases for J; bases not matched to a gene: 11. The CDR3 sequence is 15 residues long. The germline CDR1 and CDR2 sequences are SGHTA and FQGNSA. The CDR3 sequence: CASSPREVAGVEQFF. The CDR3 DNA reads as TGTGCCAGCAGCCCACGGGAGGTAGCGGGAGTTGAGCAGTTCTTC.

The genes are TRBV6-5 and TRBJ2-2; D possibly corresponds to TRBD2 (6 bases). The germline V and J ends were trimmed by 5 bases and 4 bases, with 11 bases remaining between them. The CDR3 is 14 residues long. Germline V gives CDR1 MNHEY, CDR2 SVGAGI. Here the CDR3 reads CASSRRDGTGELFF. As DNA, the CDR3 is TGTGCCAGCAGTAGGAGGGATGGCACCGGGGAGCTGTTTTTT.

The chain recombines TRBV19 with TRBJ2-2; TRBD1 agrees at 9 bases. This CDR3 has 14 amino acids. With V trimmed by 5 bases and J by 4 bases, 2 bases remained unmatched. CDR1 is LNHDA, CDR2 SQIVND, per germline (reference sequence). This CDR3 reads CASSETGGTGELFF. In nucleotides, the CDR3 is TGTGCCAGTAGTGAGACAGGGGGCACCGGGGAGCTGTTTTTT.

The chain couples TRBV27 to TRBJ1-6; D is perhaps TRBD1 (5 bases). Germline values: CDR1 MNHEY, CDR2 SMNVEV (reference sequence). The CDR3 extends over 17 amino acids. Trimming took off 2 bases at V and 5 bases at J, with 16 bases between the two ends. CDR3 loop: CASSLGAAALDNSPLHF. The DNA of the CDR3 is TGTGCCAGCAGTTTAGGGGCGGCCGCCCTGGATAATTCACCCCTCCACTTT.

The chain is built from TRBV10-3 and TRBJ1-1, with no clear D. The CDR3 has 14 amino acids. CDR1 and CDR2 from the germline V gene are ENHRY and SYGVKD. With 6 bases removed from V and 3 bases from J, the gap between germline ends came to 14 bases. CDR3 region: CAIREQNQDTEAFF. The CDR3 DNA reads as TGTGCCATCAGGGAACAAAACCAGGACACTGAAGCTTTCTTT.

The genes are TRBV28 and TRBJ1-6; 7 bases fit TRBD1. The ends lost 8 bases at V and 5 bases at J; junction bases unmatched: 9. Per germline, CDR1 MDHEN and CDR2 SYDVKM. This CDR3 is 15 amino acids long. DNA of the CDR3: TGTGCCAGCGACCAAGCGACAGGGAATAATTCACCCCTCCACTTT. This sequence encodes CASDQATGNNSPLHF.

The chain carries TRBV6-4 and TRBJ2-2, with D perhaps matching TRBD1 (6 bases). This CDR3 has 15 residues. The germline gives CDR1 MRHNA, CDR2 SNTAGT. Trimming cost V 6 bases and J 7 bases, with 18 bases left between them. The CDR3: CASRILTGSGGELFF. Written as DNA, the CDR3 is TGTGCCAGCAGAATACTTACAGGGTCGGGCGGGGAGCTGTTTTTT.